A single T cell receptor (beta chain) is shown here with its context. Its target is not known. This record comes from a study of T cell responses to AZD1222 COVID-19 vaccine. General observations from the study: No day 14 peak samples; only post-peak repertoires were characterized. Clonal diversity was possibly underestimated; the donors were predominantly white British and more often female.

The table came from immunoSEQ multiplex PCR; TCRdb's copy has only in-frame clones and leaves some out. The table records some 150,000 clones, roughly 87% of them present only once. The sample in question was peripheral blood, obtained 28 days after the second AZD1222 dose. This TCR was sampled from an adult who received the AZD1222 COVID-19 vaccine.

CDR3 protein: CASSQVSGGNEKLFF. DNA for the CDR3: TGCGCCAGCAGCCAAGTTTCAGGGGGCAATGAAAAACTGTTTTTT. The genes are TRBV4-3 and TRBJ1-4, with 8 bases matching TRBD1. CDR3 length: 15 amino acids. Looked up from germline, CDR1 is LGHNA and CDR2 is YSLEER. With V trimmed by 1 base and J by 5 bases, 3 bases remained unmatched.